This entry lists 15 T cell receptor beta chains sequenced from one sample in a study of OX40 agonist ivuxolimab in advanced cancers. The assay was immunoSEQ multiplex PCR, and TCRdb's table has in-frame clones only and misses some. The data contain 31,000 or so clones, about four fifths of them singletons. Sequencing was performed on CD4+ or CD8+ T cells sorted from blood, taken in a trial of the OX40 agonist ivuxolimab. Source of these receptors: an adult with an advanced solid tumor such as melanoma, head and neck, liver or kidney cancer.

Judged by abundance, this clone is medium-sized. V and J are TRBV9 and TRBJ2-1, with D tentatively TRBD1 (6 bases). V shed 3 bases and J shed 4 bases, with 11 bases lying between them. The V gene's germline CDR1 is SGDLS and CDR2 YYNGEE. This CDR3 is built from 14 residues. CDR3 bases: TGTGCCAGCAGCGACAGGGAAGGATACAATGAGCAGTTCTTC. The encoded protein is CASSDREGYNEQFF. Supplemented by reference TRBV9 and TRBJ2-1, the full variable domain reads DSGVTQTPKHLITATGQRVTLRCSPRSGDLSVYWYQQSLDQGLQFLIQYYNGEERAKGNILERFSAQQFPDLHSELNLSSLELGDSALYFCASSDREGYNEQFFGPGTRLTVL.

This clone was found once. The V and J genes are TRBV5-1 and TRBJ2-3; 7 bases agree with TRBD2. The CDR3 is 15 amino acids. Per germline, CDR1 SGHRS and CDR2 YFSETQ. J was trimmed by 4 bases and V by 4 bases; bases with no gene match: 9. The CDR3, as DNA: TGCGCCAGCAGCCCGGGACTATACCTCGCAGATACGCAGTATTTT. Its translation: CASSPGLYLADTQYF.

V gene TRBV27 combines with J gene TRBJ2-1; 7 positions match TRBD1. CDR1 is MNHEY and CDR2 is SMNVEV in the germline V gene (reference sequence). V lost 3 bases, J lost 6 bases, and 20 bases stayed unmatched. The CDR3 runs to 19 residues. DNA for the CDR3: TGTGCCAGCAGTTTCGGAGCCACAGGGGACCCCCTTTCCGGCAATGAGCAGTTCTTC. Amino acid sequence: CASSFGATGDPLSGNEQFF.

The chain is built from TRBV18 and TRBJ2-5; D is possibly TRBD2 (6 bases). CDR1 KGHSH and CDR2 LQKENI come from the germline V gene. Trimming removed 0 bases at V and 1 base at J, with 15 bases between. This CDR3 contains 17 residues. DNA for the CDR3: TGTGCCAGCTCACCACCGAGACGGGAGTGGAGCCAAGAGACCCAGTACTTC. This translates into CASSPPRREWSQETQYF.

The chain joins TRBV19 to TRBJ2-7; D perhaps matches TRBD1 (5 bases). Trimming took 5 bases from V and 1 from J, leaving 15 bases between them. In germline, CDR1 is LNHDA, CDR2 SQIVND (reference sequence). The CDR3 is made up of 15 amino acids. In nucleotides, the CDR3 is TGTGCCAGTAGTGAAGCCGGCAGGGTATCCTACGAGCAGTACTTC. This gives the protein CASSEAGRVSYEQYF.

This chain uses TRBV4-3 with TRBJ2-3; 8 nucleotides align to TRBD2. This CDR3 is built from 19 residues. The trim removed 0 bases at V and 4 bases at J, leaving 15 bases unmatched. Germline loops: CDR1 LGHNA, CDR2 YSLEER. This chain's CDR3 is CASSQDLGGRGGRSDTQYF. In DNA, the CDR3 is TGCGCCAGCAGCCAAGATCTAGGAGGACGGGGGGGCCGGTCAGATACGCAGTATTTT.

V is TRBV7-8 and J is TRBJ1-2; D is possibly TRBD1 (6 bases). CDR3 size: 11 residues. V was clipped by 5 bases and J by 8 bases, with 9 bases between them. Germline values: CDR1 SGHVS, CDR2 FQNEAQ. The CDR3 sequence is CASSGRGGYTF. DNA for the CDR3: TGTGCCAGCAGCGGCAGGGGAGGCTACACCTTC.

The chain is built from TRBV4-2 and TRBJ1-2, with D perhaps matching TRBD1 (5 bases). Deletions cut 5 bases from V and 3 bases from J, with 19 bases between. Germline V lookup: CDR1 LGHNA, CDR2 YNFKEQ. This CDR3 is 16 amino acids long. The CDR3 loop is CASSLVLAGTYYGYTF. The CDR3 DNA reads TGTGCCAGCAGCTTGGTATTGGCGGGGACTTACTATGGCTACACCTTC.

This chain links TRBV27 with TRBJ1-5; D is ambiguous. Germline lookup yields CDR1 MNHEY and CDR2 SMNVEV (reference sequence). Trimming took 2 bases from V and 2 from J, leaving 7 bases between them. CDR3 length: 14 residues. CDR3 DNA: TGTGCCAGCAGTTTAATAACAGGCAATCAGCCCCAGCATTTT. Encoded protein: CASSLITGNQPQHF.

The chain employs TRBV11-3 and TRBJ1-1; tentatively, D is TRBD1 (5 bases). Germline CDR1 SGHNT, CDR2 YENEEA. CDR3 length: 12 amino acids. Trimming cost V 4 bases and J 5 bases, with 8 bases left between them. The CDR3 DNA sequence: TGTGCCAGCAGCTCCCAGGGAACTGAAGCTTTCTTT. Amino acid sequence: CASSSQGTEAFF.

The chain recombines TRBV11-2 with TRBJ2-1; 10 bases line up with TRBD2. The CDR3 runs to 15 residues. Germline V gene data show CDR1 as SGHAT and CDR2 as FQNNGV. J was trimmed by 7 bases and V by 5 bases; bases with no gene match: 8. For the CDR3, the DNA is TGTGCCAGCAGCATAGGGGGACTAGCGAGGAATGAGCAGTTCTTC. It encodes CASSIGGLARNEQFF.

The chain recombines TRBV5-1 with TRBJ2-7; maybe TRBD2 (6 bases). The CDR3 length is 11 residues. Germline assignment: CDR1 SGHRS and CDR2 YFSETQ. The germline V and J ends were trimmed by 4 bases and 12 bases, with 14 bases remaining between them. The CDR3 reads CASSISGQWYF. In DNA, the CDR3 is TGCGCCAGCAGCATTAGCGGCCAGTGGTACTTC.

This chain connects TRBV27 to TRBJ2-3, with D perhaps TRBD2 (7 bases). The CDR3 loop spans 15 amino acids. The V and J ends lost 5 bases and 4 bases respectively, with 16 bases between them. Germline CDR1 reads MNHEY; CDR2 reads SMNVEV (reference sequence). CDR3 in amino acids: CASSTRGGGPDTQYF. In DNA form, the CDR3 reads TGTGCCAGCAGTACCCGGGGAGGGGGTCCAGATACGCAGTATTTT.

DNA for the CDR3: TGTGCCAGCAGGACAGACAGCAACACTGAAGCTTTCTTT. Its protein is CASRTDSNTEAFF. The V gene is TRBV6-5, the J gene TRBJ1-1; D is possibly TRBD1 (5 bases). The CDR3 sequence is 13 residues long. CDR1 MNHEY and CDR2 SVGAGI come from the germline V gene. Trimming stripped 6 bases from V and 2 bases from J, with 10 bases between.

The CDR3 DNA follows: TGCGCCAGCAGCTTGGCCTGGCAGGCCACCTACGAGCAGTACTTC. Translation gives CASSLAWQATYEQYF. The chain is built from TRBV5-1 and TRBJ2-7; D remains ambiguous. V lost 0 bases, J lost 2 bases, and 12 bases lay in between. This CDR3 comprises 15 residues. Germline lookup yields CDR1 SGHRS and CDR2 YFSETQ.